This T cell receptor (beta chain) came from a study of blood T cell repertoires in COVID-19. Whole-study context: Italy, Spain and the United States were the sources of the convalescent and acute COVID-19 samples. Nucleic acid was either cDNA or gDNA, and it came from T cells, B-cell-depleted T cells, or PBMCs.

Methods used by the authors: Estimation of nucleated cell counts relied on the amplification of reference gene primers. Clones were sequenced by immunoSEQ multiplex PCR, and TCRdb holds only the in-frame ones, with some missing. That table is the source of V, J and clone size, and D and trimming were worked out from the DNA. The sample contains approximately 250,000 clones, approximately 84% of which appear only once. Germline V gives CDR1 MNHEY, CDR2 SVGAGI. This CDR3 has 14 residues. J gave up 10 bases and V 4 bases, and 9 bases lay outside the gene matches. Sequencing was carried out using peripheral blood. The TCR was taken from a human donor in a cohort sampled during active COVID-19. The chain couples TRBV6-5 to TRBJ1-2; 10 positions match TRBD1. CDR3 nucleotide sequence: TGTGCCAGCAGTTTGACAGGGGGCGCACTCGACTACACCTTC. This sequence encodes CASSLTGGALDYTF.